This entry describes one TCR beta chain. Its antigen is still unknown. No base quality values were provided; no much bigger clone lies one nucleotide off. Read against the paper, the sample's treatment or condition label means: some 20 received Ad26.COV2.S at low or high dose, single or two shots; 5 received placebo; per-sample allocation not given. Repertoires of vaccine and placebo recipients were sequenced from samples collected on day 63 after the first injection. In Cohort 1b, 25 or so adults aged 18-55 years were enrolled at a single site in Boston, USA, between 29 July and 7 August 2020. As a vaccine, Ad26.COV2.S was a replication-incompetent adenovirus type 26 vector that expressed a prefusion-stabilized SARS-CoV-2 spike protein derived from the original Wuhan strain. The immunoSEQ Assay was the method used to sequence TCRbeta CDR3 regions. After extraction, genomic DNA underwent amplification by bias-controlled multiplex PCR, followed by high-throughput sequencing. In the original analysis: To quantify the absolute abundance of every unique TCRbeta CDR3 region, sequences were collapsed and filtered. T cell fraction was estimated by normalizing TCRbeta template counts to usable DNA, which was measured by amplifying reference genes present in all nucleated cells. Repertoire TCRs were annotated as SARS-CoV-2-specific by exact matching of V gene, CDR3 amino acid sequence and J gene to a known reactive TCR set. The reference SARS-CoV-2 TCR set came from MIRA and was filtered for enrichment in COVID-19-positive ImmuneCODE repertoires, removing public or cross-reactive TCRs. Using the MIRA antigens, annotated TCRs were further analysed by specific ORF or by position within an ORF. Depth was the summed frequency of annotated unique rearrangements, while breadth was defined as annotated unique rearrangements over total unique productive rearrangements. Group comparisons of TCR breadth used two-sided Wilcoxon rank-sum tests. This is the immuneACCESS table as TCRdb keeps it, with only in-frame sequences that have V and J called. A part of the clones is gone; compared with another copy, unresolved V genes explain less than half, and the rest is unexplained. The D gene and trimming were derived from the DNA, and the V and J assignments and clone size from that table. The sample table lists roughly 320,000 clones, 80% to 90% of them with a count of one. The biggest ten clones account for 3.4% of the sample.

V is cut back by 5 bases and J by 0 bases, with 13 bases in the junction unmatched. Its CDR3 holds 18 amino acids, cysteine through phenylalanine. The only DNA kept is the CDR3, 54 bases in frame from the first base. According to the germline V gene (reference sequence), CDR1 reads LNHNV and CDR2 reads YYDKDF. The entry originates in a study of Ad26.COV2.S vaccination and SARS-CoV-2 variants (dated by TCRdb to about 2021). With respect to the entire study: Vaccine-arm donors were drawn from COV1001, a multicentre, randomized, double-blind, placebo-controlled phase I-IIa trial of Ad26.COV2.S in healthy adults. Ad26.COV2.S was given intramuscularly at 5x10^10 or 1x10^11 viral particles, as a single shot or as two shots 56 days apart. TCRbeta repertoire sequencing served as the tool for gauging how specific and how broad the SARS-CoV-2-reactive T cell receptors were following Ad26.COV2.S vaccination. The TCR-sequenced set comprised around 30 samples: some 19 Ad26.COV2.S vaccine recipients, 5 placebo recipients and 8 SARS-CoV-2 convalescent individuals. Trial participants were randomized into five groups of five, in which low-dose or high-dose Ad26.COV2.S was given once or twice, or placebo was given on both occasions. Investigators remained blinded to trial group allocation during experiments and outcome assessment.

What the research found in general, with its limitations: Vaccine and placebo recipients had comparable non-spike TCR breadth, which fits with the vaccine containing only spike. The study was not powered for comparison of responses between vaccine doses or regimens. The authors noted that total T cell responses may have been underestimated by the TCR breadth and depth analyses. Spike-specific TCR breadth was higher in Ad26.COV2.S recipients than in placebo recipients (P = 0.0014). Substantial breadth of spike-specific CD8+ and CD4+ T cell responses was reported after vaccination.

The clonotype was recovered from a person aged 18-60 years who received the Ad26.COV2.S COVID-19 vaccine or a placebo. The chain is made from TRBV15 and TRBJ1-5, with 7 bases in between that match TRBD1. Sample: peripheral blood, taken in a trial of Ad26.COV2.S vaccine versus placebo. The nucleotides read TGTGCCACCAGCGGTTCCGGGACAGCCATCAATAGCAATCAGCCCCAGCATTTT. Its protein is CATSGSGTAINSNQPQHF.